The sequence of this TCR beta chain was determined in a study of cytomegalovirus exposure and HLA in healthy donors. PCR was performed using 60 Vbeta and 13 Jbeta primers. Clones were sequenced by immunoSEQ multiplex PCR, and TCRdb holds only the in-frame ones, with some missing. The listing records 20,000 to 25,000 clones. V lost 3 bases and J 2 bases, leaving 14 bases between the germline ends. Germline CDR1 is MDHEN and CDR2 is SYDVKM. The CDR3 is 15 amino acids. The J gene is TRBJ2-7, the V gene TRBV28, with D maybe TRBD2 (6 bases). This sequence originates from a male donor in good health and CMV-seropositive. Input material: PBMCs. This chain's CDR3 is CASSFLGEAAYEQYF. The CDR3 DNA reads TGTGCCAGCAGTTTCCTAGGGGAGGCCGCCTACGAGCAGTACTTC.